This paragraph reports one T cell receptor beta chain. Antigen unknown. This sample was included in a study of T-cell memory formation after mild COVID-19. Study background: Clusters of TCRs were largely donor specific. Study findings and constraints: CD4+ contracting clones were found mainly in CM and EM, and CD8+ ones in EMRA. Pre-infection memory held some responding clones, suggesting pre-existing cross-reactive T cells responded.

The 5'RACE method, run with constant-segment primers, produced TCR alpha and TCR beta cDNA libraries (carrying sample barcodes and UMIs). Via MiXCR, TCRdb re-called the 5' RACE reads, giving one row per CDR3 protein. The sample lists hundreds of thousands of distinct CDR3 sequences; approximately 15% were seen once. Sequenced: PBMCs or a T cell subset sorted from them (not recorded which). The sequence was obtained from an adult woman who had mild COVID-19 (a few samples of this study predate the infection). Cell type and time point are not known.

DNA of the CDR3: TGTGCCAGCAGTTCGCATACAGGGTCTGGAAACACCATATATTTT. It codes for CASSSHTGSGNTIYF. V and J are TRBV27 and TRBJ1-3, with D maybe TRBD1 (6 bases). The CDR3 has 15 residues. The V gene lost 4 bases and the J gene lost 1 base, with 11 bases spanning the gap. CDR1 and CDR2 (germline): MNHEY, SMNVEV (reference sequence).